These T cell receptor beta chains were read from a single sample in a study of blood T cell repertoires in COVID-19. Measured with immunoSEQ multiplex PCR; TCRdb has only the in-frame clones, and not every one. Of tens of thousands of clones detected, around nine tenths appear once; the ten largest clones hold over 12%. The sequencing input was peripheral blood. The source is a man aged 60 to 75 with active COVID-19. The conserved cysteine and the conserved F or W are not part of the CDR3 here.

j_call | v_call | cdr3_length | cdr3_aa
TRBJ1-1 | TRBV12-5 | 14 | ASGLGLRQGDAEAF
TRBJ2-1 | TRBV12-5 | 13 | ASGLSLTGRDEQF
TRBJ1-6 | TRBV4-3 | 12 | ASKGTGYNSPLH
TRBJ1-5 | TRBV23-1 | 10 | ANGRDNQPQH
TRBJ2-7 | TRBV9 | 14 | ASSVETGTGSYEQY
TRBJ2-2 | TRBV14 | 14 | ASSRSDRGLTGELF
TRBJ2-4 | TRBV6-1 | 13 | ASSEESGQWHIQY
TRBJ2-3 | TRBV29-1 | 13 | SVVGLAARTDTQY
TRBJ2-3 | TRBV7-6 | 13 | ASTQVPTGGGTQY
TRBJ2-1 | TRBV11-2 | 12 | ASSLSRSRNEQF
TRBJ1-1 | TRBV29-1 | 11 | SVEDRRNTEAF
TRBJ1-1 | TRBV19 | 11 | ASRPASWGRAF
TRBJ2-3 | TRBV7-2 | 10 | ASSPFGDSQY
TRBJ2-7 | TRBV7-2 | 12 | ASSFSGLVYEQY
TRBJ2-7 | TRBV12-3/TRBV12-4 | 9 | ASSPGYEQY
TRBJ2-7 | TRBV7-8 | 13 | ASSLAGGISYEQY
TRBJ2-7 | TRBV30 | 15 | AWSRRGGASPSYEQY
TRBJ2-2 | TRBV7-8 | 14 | ASSFNSGSRTGELF
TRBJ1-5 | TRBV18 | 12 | ASSPPGQNQPQH
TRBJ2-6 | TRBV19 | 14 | ASSTGFSSGANVLT
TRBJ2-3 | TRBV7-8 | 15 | ASSFQTWTGGDDTQY
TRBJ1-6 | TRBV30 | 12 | AWAPGATRSPLH
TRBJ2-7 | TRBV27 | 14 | ASSLGSGDSSYEQY
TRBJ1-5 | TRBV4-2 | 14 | ASSQGPGTGNQPQH
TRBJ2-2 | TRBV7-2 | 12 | ASSPDRVGGELF
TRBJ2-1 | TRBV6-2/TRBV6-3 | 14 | ASSYPGRGGYNEQF
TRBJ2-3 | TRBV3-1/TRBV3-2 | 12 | ASSQGTGGWGQY
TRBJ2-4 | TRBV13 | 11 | ASSPGGSGIQY
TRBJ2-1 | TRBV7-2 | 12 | ASSLTGQGYEQF
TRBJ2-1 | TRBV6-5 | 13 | ASSYTGTTYNEQF
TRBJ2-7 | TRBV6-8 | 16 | ASSYSVTTSGPQYEQY
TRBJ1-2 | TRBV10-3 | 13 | AISDPIQGRHGYT
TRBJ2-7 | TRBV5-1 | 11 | ASRGTGVGEQY
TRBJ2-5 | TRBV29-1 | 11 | SVRSQGQETQY
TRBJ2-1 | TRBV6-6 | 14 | ASSSLPGQGFYEQF
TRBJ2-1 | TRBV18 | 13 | ASSRDRGQENEQF
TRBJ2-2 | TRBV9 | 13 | ASSVDISGSGELF
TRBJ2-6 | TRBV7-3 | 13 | ASSLGHNGANVLT
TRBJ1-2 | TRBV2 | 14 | ASSDSLDPGDYGYT
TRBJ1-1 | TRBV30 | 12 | ASIKQGARTEAF
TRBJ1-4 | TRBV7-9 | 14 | ASSSITGASGEKLF
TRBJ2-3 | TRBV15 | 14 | ATSRDLAGASDTQY
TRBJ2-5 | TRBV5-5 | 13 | ASSLVGYPQETQY
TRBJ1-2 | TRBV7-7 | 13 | ASSLGTGNYYGYT
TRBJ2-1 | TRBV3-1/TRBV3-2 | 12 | ASSQGASSNEQF
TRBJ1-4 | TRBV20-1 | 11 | SASGTGDEKLF